The 9 T cell receptor beta chains presented below share a single source sample, sequenced in a study of cytomegalovirus exposure and HLA in healthy donors. The PCR used 60 Vbeta and 13 Jbeta primers. Libraries were prepared by immunoSEQ multiplex PCR; TCRdb keeps only in-frame clonotypes and omits some of them. The table has some 270,000 clones, 80% seen once; the top ten hold about 0.3%. The sample was PBMCs. The receptors stem from a girl aged 2-10 years in good health and CMV-seronegative.

This clone has just a few counts. J is TRBJ2-7 and V is TRBV5-1; TRBD2 agrees at 14 bases. Trimming at V came to 2 bases and at J to 6 bases, leaving 7 bases not matched to a gene. The CDR3 length is 16 residues. Germline V lookup: CDR1 SGHRS, CDR2 YFSETQ. The CDR3 region has the DNA TGCGCCAGCAGCTTTGGGGGACTAGCGGGAGTAAGCGAGCAGTACTTC. This sequence encodes CASSFGGLAGVSEQYF. Full variable domain (missing parts from reference TRBV5-1 and TRBJ2-7): KAGVTQTPRYLIKTRGQQVTLSCSPISGHRSVSWYQQTPGQGLQFLFEYFSETQRNKGNFPGRFSGRQFSNSRSEMNVSTLELGDSALYLCASSFGGLAGVSEQYFGPGTRLTVT.

The chain uses TRBV27 and TRBJ2-1; D may be TRBD2 (5 bases). V shed 8 bases and J shed 7 bases, with 12 bases lying between them. Germline CDR1 and CDR2: MNHEY and SMNVEV (reference sequence). The CDR3 is made up of 12 amino acids. The CDR3 DNA follows: TGTGCCAGCGGACTCCTGGGGAATGAGCAGTTCTTC. Its translation: CASGLLGNEQFF.

This chain joins TRBV9 and TRBJ2-1; the match to TRBD2 covers 7 bases. J gave up 8 bases and V 3 bases, and 8 bases lay outside the gene matches. Germline V lookup: CDR1 SGDLS, CDR2 YYNGEE. The CDR3 contains 14 residues. CDR3 sequence (DNA): TGTGCCAGCAGCGGCCAGAGTGGGAGGGATGAGCAGTTCTTC. Amino acid sequence: CASSGQSGRDEQFF.

The chain joins TRBV5-1 to TRBJ2-3, with D perhaps TRBD2 (6 bases). V was trimmed by 0 bases and J by 5 bases, leaving 10 bases between them. Germline CDR1 reads SGHRS; CDR2 reads YFSETQ. The CDR3 is 14 amino acids. CDR3: CASSLGDSGDTQYF. CDR3 sequence (DNA): TGCGCCAGCAGCTTGGGGGACTCCGGAGATACGCAGTATTTT.

The J gene is TRBJ2-7, the V gene TRBV7-3; 9 positions match TRBD2. V lost 3 bases to trimming and J lost 6 bases; unmatched junction nucleotides: 6. The V gene's germline CDR1 is SGHTA and CDR2 FQGTGA. This CDR3 contains 14 residues. The CDR3 DNA follows: TGTGCCAGCAGCTTGGCGGGAGGGTTGTCCGAGCAGTACTTC. This translates into CASSLAGGLSEQYF. Supplemented by reference TRBV7-3 and TRBJ2-7, the full variable domain reads GAGVSQTPSNKVTEKGKYVELRCDPISGHTALYWYRQSLGQGPEFLIYFQGTGAADDSGLPNDRFFAVRPEGSVSTLKIQRTERGDSAVYLCASSLAGGLSEQYFGPGTRLTVT.

The chain couples TRBV5-1 to TRBJ1-2; 8 bases map to TRBD1. Germline CDR1 reads SGHRS; CDR2 reads YFSETQ. This CDR3 comprises 15 residues. Trimming took 4 bases from V and 4 from J; bases not matched to a gene: 9. In nucleotides, the CDR3 is TGCGCCAGCAGCGAAGGACAGGGAGAGGCCTATGGCTACACCTTC. This translates into CASSEGQGEAYGYTF.

This clone has just one count. The CDR3 DNA reads TGTGCCAGCACTGGAACTACTCGTTCCGATGAGCAGTTCTTC. It codes for CASTGTTRSDEQFF. The rearrangement uses TRBV2 and TRBJ2-1, with D hard to call. CDR3 size: 14 residues. Germline CDR1 and CDR2: SNHLY and FYNNEI. The V and J ends lost 7 bases and 8 bases respectively, with 18 bases between them.

This chain joins TRBV27 and TRBJ1-4; D might be TRBD1 (6 bases). This CDR3 is 14 amino acids long. Per the germline V gene, CDR1 is MNHEY and CDR2 is SMNVEV (reference sequence). V shed 6 bases and J shed 8 bases, with 16 bases lying between them. The CDR3 sequence: CASSLTGNREKLFF. The CDR3 coding sequence is TGTGCCAGCAGCCTTACAGGGAATCGCGAAAAACTGTTTTTT. Full variable domain (missing parts from reference TRBV27 and TRBJ1-4): EAQVTQNPRYLITVTGKKLTVTCSQNMNHEYMSWYRQDPGLGLRQIYYSMNVEVTDKGDVPEGYKVSRKEKRNFPLILESPSPNQTSLYFCASSLTGNREKLFFGSGTQLSVL.

The gene calls are TRBV10-3 and TRBJ2-5; 7 bases align to TRBD1. This CDR3 has 13 residues. Germline CDR1 and CDR2: ENHRY and SYGVKD. J was trimmed by 2 bases and V by 8 bases; bases with no gene match: 5. The CDR3 sequence: CAIRDSAQETQYF. The DNA for the CDR3 is TGTGCCATCCGGGACAGTGCACAAGAGACCCAGTACTTC.